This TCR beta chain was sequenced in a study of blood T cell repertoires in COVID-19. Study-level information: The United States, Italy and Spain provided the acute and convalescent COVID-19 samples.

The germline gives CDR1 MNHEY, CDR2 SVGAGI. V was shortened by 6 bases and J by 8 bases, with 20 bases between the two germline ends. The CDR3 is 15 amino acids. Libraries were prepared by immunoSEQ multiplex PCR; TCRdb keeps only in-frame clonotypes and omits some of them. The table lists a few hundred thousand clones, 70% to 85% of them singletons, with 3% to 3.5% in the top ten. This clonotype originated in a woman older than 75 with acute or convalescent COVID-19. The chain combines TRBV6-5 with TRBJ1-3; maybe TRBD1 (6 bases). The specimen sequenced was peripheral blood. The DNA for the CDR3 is TGTGCCAGCAGGACTCCCCAGGGGTTCGGAGACACCATATATTTT. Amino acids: CASRTPQGFGDTIYF.